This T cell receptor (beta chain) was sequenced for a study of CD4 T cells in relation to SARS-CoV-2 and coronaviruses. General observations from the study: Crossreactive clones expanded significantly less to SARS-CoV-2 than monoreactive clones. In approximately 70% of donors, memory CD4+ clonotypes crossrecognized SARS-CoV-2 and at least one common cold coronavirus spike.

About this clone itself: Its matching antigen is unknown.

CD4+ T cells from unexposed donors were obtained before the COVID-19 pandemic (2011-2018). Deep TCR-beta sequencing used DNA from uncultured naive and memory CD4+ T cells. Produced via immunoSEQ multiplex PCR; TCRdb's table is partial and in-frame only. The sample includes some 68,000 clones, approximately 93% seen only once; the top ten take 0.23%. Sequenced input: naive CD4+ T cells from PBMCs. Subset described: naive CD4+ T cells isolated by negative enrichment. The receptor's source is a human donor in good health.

In DNA, the CDR3 is TGTGCCAGCAGTTACCGGGAATCACCCCTCCACTTT. It translates to CASSYRESPLHF. The chain employs TRBV6-5 and TRBJ1-6; no firm D call. Between the trimmed V and J ends, which lost 2 bases and 10 bases, there was a span of 6 bases. Per germline, CDR1 MNHEY and CDR2 SVGAGI. This CDR3 contains 12 residues.